These 9 T cell receptor beta chains were sequenced from one sample in a study of cytomegalovirus exposure and HLA in healthy donors. The PCR employed 60 Vbeta primers together with 13 Jbeta primers. Profiled with immunoSEQ multiplex PCR; TCRdb holds only in-frame clones, not every one. The sample records 150,000 to 200,000 clones, over 60% being singletons. Material for sequencing was PBMCs. The receptors here all came from a girl aged 5-17 years in good health and CMV-seronegative.

V is TRBV30 and J is TRBJ2-7; D is unclear. The CDR3 length is 11 residues. The V gene lost 2 bases and the J gene lost 2 bases, with 4 bases spanning the gap. Germline CDR1 GTSNPN, CDR2 SVGIG (reference sequence). CDR3 protein: CAWSSAYEQYF. CDR3 bases: TGTGCCTGGAGTTCCGCCTACGAGCAGTACTTC.

The gene calls are TRBV9 and TRBJ2-3; D possibly corresponds to TRBD2 (7 bases). CDR3 length equals 17 residues. V was clipped by 0 bases and J by 0 bases, with 14 bases between them. Germline V CDR1 and CDR2: SGDLS, YYNGEE. The CDR3 nucleotides are TGTGCCAGCAGCGTAGCGGGGGGCCGATCTAGCACAGATACGCAGTATTTT. Its protein is CASSVAGGRSSTDTQYF.

The rearrangement joins TRBV30 to TRBJ2-1; TRBD2 agrees at 11 bases. V gave up 1 base and J gave up 4 bases; unmatched junction bases: 3. The CDR3 covers 15 residues. The germline gives CDR1 GTSNPN, CDR2 SVGIG (reference sequence). CDR3 loop: CAWSATSGVYNEQFF. The CDR3 DNA reads as TGTGCCTGGAGTGCGACTAGCGGGGTATACAATGAGCAGTTCTTC.

Only a few counts were recorded for this clone. The V gene is TRBV7-3, the J gene TRBJ2-7; TRBD1 aligns across 8 bases. The CDR3 loop spans 16 amino acids. After removal of 6 bases from V and 4 bases from J, the junction contained 14 bases not matched to a gene. Germline-derived CDR1 and CDR2 are SGHTA and FQGTGA. CDR3 protein: CASREEQGVAEYEQYF. As DNA, the CDR3 is TGTGCCAGCAGAGAAGAACAGGGGGTAGCGGAATACGAGCAGTACTTC. Full variable domain (missing parts from reference TRBV7-3 and TRBJ2-7): GAGVSQTPSNKVTEKGKYVELRCDPISGHTALYWYRQSLGQGPEFLIYFQGTGAADDSGLPNDRFFAVRPEGSVSTLKIQRTERGDSAVYLCASREEQGVAEYEQYFGPGTRLTVT.

The J gene is TRBJ2-7, the V gene TRBV10-3, with 8 bases identical to TRBD1. V lost 5 bases and J lost 2; bases outside the gene matches: 5. This CDR3 contains 14 residues. Germline lookup yields CDR1 ENHRY and CDR2 SYGVKD. This CDR3 is CAISPTGDPYEQYF. CDR3 sequence (DNA): TGTGCCATCAGTCCGACAGGGGATCCCTACGAGCAGTACTTC.

The chain has TRBV27 and TRBJ2-3, with 13 positions matching TRBD2. Germline V gene data show CDR1 as MNHEY and CDR2 as SMNVEV (reference sequence). The V gene end was trimmed by 3 bases and the J gene end by 4 bases; junction bases not matched to a gene: 7. CDR3 length: 17 amino acids. In DNA, the CDR3 is TGTGCCAGCAGTTTCAACGTACTAGCGGGGGGGGCAGATACGCAGTATTTT. Protein: CASSFNVLAGGADTQYF.

This clone was found a few times. The CDR3 loop is CASTRPGNTEAFF. The CDR3 nucleotides are TGTGCCAGCACCAGACCAGGGAACACTGAAGCTTTCTTT. This sequence joins TRBV5-5 and TRBJ1-1; D is unclear. The CDR3 is 13 amino acids. Germline V gives CDR1 SGHKS, CDR2 YYEKEE (reference sequence). V was shortened by 6 bases and J by 1 base, with 10 bases between the two germline ends.

The rearrangement uses TRBV5-1 and TRBJ1-1, with D tentatively TRBD1 (5 bases). Trimming took off 0 bases at V and 4 bases at J, with 10 bases between the two ends. Germline lookup yields CDR1 SGHRS and CDR2 YFSETQ. This CDR3 region has 14 residues. The CDR3: CASSLGGDGTEAFF. The CDR3 nucleotides read TGCGCCAGCAGCTTGGGGGGCGACGGCACTGAAGCTTTCTTT.

The gene calls are TRBV6-6 and TRBJ2-7, with D hard to call. Between the trimmed V and J ends, which lost 5 bases and 3 bases, there was a span of 2 bases. This CDR3 contains 10 residues. Germline assignment: CDR1 MNHNY and CDR2 SVGAGI (reference sequence). The CDR3 sequence is CASSHYEQYF. The CDR3, as DNA: TGTGCCAGCAGTCACTACGAGCAGTACTTC.